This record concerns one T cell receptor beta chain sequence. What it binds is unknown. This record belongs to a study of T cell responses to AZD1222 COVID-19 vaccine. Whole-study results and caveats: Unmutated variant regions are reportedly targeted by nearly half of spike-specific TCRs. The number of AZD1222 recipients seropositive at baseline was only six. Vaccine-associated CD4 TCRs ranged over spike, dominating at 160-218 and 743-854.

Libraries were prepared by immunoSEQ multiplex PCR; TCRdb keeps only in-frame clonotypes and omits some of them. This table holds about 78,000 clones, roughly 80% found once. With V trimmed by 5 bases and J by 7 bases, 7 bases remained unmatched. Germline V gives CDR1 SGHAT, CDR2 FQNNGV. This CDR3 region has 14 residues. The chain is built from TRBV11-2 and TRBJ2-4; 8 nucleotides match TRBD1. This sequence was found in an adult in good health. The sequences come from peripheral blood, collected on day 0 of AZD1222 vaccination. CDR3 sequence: CASSPRDRNNIQYF. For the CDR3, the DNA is TGTGCCAGCAGCCCCCGGGACAGGAACAACATTCAGTACTTC.